This entry lists 26 T cell receptor beta chains sequenced from one sample in a study of cytomegalovirus exposure and HLA in healthy donors (dated by TCRdb to about 2017). The receptor library was made with the immunoSEQ multiplex PCR assay. For the multiplex PCR, a mixture combining 60 forward primers for TCR Vbeta segments and 13 reverse primers for TCR Jbeta segments was used. This immuneACCESS table, as held by TCRdb, lists in-frame sequences with V and J called but not all clones. Of the missing ones, under half trace to an unresolved V gene in checked studies; the others have no known cause. This sample comprises about 150,000 clones, 70% to 85% of them detected only once. Of the sample, around 5% falls within the top ten clones. Sequences were obtained from PBMCs. These receptors originate from a man aged 18 to 30 in good health and CMV-seronegative.

The table lists this clone with a few counts. The chain joins TRBV6-1 to TRBJ1-4, with TRBD1 as a possible D gene (5 bases). The CDR3 covers 13 residues. V gave up 6 bases and J gave up 7 bases, with 12 bases separating them. Germline loops: CDR1 MNHNS, CDR2 SASEGT. The CDR3 sequence is CASSVGAGEKLFF. The CDR3 DNA reads as TGTGCCAGCAGCGTAGGGGCTGGTGAAAAACTGTTTTTT.

The chain has TRBV19 and TRBJ2-7; the match to TRBD1 covers 7 bases. Germline V gene data show CDR1 as LNHDA and CDR2 as SQIVND (reference sequence). This CDR3 has 13 residues. With 6 bases clipped from V and 6 bases from J, the junction kept 8 bases outside the gene matches. In nucleotides, the CDR3 is TGTGCCAGTAGGGGGACAGCCCTGGGCGAGCAGTACTTC. Amino acid sequence: CASRGTALGEQYF.

The rearrangement links TRBV7-8 to TRBJ2-2; D is perhaps TRBD2 (6 bases). The germline V and J ends were trimmed by 3 bases and 6 bases, with 23 bases remaining between them. The CDR3 is 18 amino acids. Per the germline V gene, CDR1 is SGHVS and CDR2 is FQNEAQ. As DNA, the CDR3 is TGTGCCAGCAGCTTTCATCGCCTAGCGTCCCGCAGTGCCGGGGAGCTGTTTTTT. As protein: CASSFHRLASRSAGELFF.

The chain combines TRBV5-1 with TRBJ2-7; 7 bases are a match to TRBD1. Germline trimming cut 2 bases from V and 2 bases from J; bases unmatched to any gene: 13. The germline V gene has CDR1 SGHRS and CDR2 YFSETQ. The CDR3 has 17 residues. CDR3 coding DNA: TGCGCCAGCAGCTTTTTTTGGGACGGGACAGTCCCCTACGAGCAGTACTTC. Translating gives CASSFFWDGTVPYEQYF.

This clone was counted between two and nine times. The chain recombines TRBV6-6 with TRBJ2-5; TRBD1 matches at 8 bases. Unmatched junction bases numbered 9, after V lost 7 bases and J lost 5 bases. This CDR3 contains 14 residues. From germline, CDR1 is MNHNY and CDR2 SVGAGI (reference sequence). The CDR3 loop is CASTHRQGTETQYF. The CDR3 bases are TGTGCCAGCACCCACAGACAGGGGACGGAGACCCAGTACTTC.

The gene calls are TRBV5-1 and TRBJ2-1, with D possibly being TRBD2 (7 bases). V was pared by 0 bases and J by 4 bases, with 11 bases between. There are 15 residues in the CDR3. Germline V lookup: CDR1 SGHRS, CDR2 YFSETQ. CDR3: CASSLEGGPYNEQFF. CDR3 DNA: TGCGCCAGCAGCTTGGAGGGGGGGCCTTACAATGAGCAGTTCTTC.

The V call is TRBV7-8, the J call TRBJ2-5; 10 nucleotides agree with TRBD2. Germline V gene lookup returns CDR1 SGHVS and CDR2 FQNEAQ. This CDR3 spans 17 amino acids. V gave up 1 base and J gave up 3 bases; unmatched junction bases: 8. The CDR3, as DNA: TGTGCCAGCAGCTTAGAACTATCTAGCGGGAGAAAAGAGACCCAGTACTTC. Amino acid sequence: CASSLELSSGRKETQYF.

The J gene is TRBJ1-6, the V gene TRBV27, with 9 bases lining up with TRBD1. Germline CDR1 is MNHEY and CDR2 is SMNVEV (reference sequence). The CDR3 runs to 14 residues. The J segment lost 9 bases and the V segment lost 3 bases, leaving 3 bases of the junction unmatched. The DNA of the CDR3 is TGTGCCAGCAGTTTCCGGGACAGGGTTTCACCCCTCCACTTT. This sequence encodes CASSFRDRVSPLHF.

V gene TRBV7-9 combines with J gene TRBJ2-7; weak D call: TRBD2 (7 bases). V was trimmed by 5 bases and J by 5 bases, leaving 22 bases between them. CDR3 length: 16 amino acids. The germline V gene has CDR1 SEHNR and CDR2 FQNEAQ (reference sequence). CDR3 protein: CASSPWGRELRNEQYF. Written as DNA, the CDR3 is TGTGCCAGCAGCCCCTGGGGGCGGGAGTTGAGGAACGAGCAGTACTTC.

The sample holds a few counts of this clone. V and J are TRBV5-1 and TRBJ1-4; a weak D match, TRBD1 (6 bases). The V end lost 2 bases, the J end lost 8 bases, and 13 bases lay between the germline ends. CDR3 length: 14 residues. Looked up from germline, CDR1 is SGHRS and CDR2 is YFSETQ. The CDR3 sequence: CASSLSTGQEKLFF. The DNA of the CDR3 is TGCGCCAGCAGCTTATCAACAGGGCAAGAAAAACTGTTTTTT.

The chain couples TRBV7-3 to TRBJ2-7; 7 nucleotides match TRBD2. This CDR3 region has 15 residues. Germline-derived CDR1 and CDR2 are SGHTA and FQGTGA. V lost 2 bases and J lost 5; bases outside the gene matches: 9. The CDR3: CASSLSGGGRDEQYF. The CDR3 coding sequence is TGTGCCAGCAGCTTATCCGGGGGAGGGAGGGACGAGCAGTACTTC.

The gene calls are TRBV15 and TRBJ1-6, with 7 bases fitting TRBD1. Germline V gene sequence: CDR1 LNHNV, CDR2 YYDKDF (reference sequence). Trimming took 8 bases from V and 9 from J; bases not matched to a gene: 4. The CDR3 is made up of 12 amino acids. The CDR3 DNA is TGTGCCACCTCAGGGGGTCCTTCACCCCTCCACTTT. It codes for CATSGGPSPLHF.

The chain uses TRBV5-1 and TRBJ1-2, with a tentative D call TRBD1 (6 bases). Germline V gene data show CDR1 as SGHRS and CDR2 as YFSETQ. With 5 bases removed from V and 6 bases from J, the gap between germline ends came to 17 bases. The CDR3 sequence is 14 residues long. The CDR3 sequence: CASSTTGRGNGYTF. Here the CDR3 DNA reads TGCGCCAGCAGTACTACAGGGAGGGGTAATGGCTACACCTTC.

J is TRBJ2-7 and V is TRBV19; TRBD1 matches at 7 bases. Germline CDR1 is LNHDA and CDR2 is SQIVND (reference sequence). The CDR3 is 15 residues long. Trimming removed 5 bases from V and 2 bases from J; junction bases left unmatched: 9. The CDR3 bases are TGTGCCAGTAGTGCCACCGGGACAGCACCCTACGAGCAGTACTTC. Amino acids: CASSATGTAPYEQYF. The complete variable domain, with remaining parts taken from reference TRBV19 and TRBJ2-7, reads DGGITQSPKYLFRKEGQNVTLSCEQNLNHDAMYWYRQDPGQGLRLIYYSQIVNDFQKGDIAEGYSVSREKKESFPLTVTSAQKNPTAFYLCASSATGTAPYEQYFGPGTRLTVT.

V is TRBV28 and J is TRBJ2-1, with a tentative D call TRBD2 (7 bases). Trimming stripped 6 bases from V and 4 bases from J, with 10 bases between. Germline CDR1 reads MDHEN; CDR2 reads SYDVKM. The CDR3 runs to 13 residues. CDR3 amino acids: CASRAGAYNEQFF. For the CDR3, the DNA is TGTGCCAGCAGGGCGGGGGCGTACAATGAGCAGTTCTTC.

This clone was seen just once. V usage is TRBV7-9 and J usage is TRBJ2-2; TRBD2 aligns across 8 bases. This CDR3 is 15 amino acids long. With V trimmed by 6 bases and J by 4 bases, 7 bases remained unmatched. Germline lookup yields CDR1 SEHNR and CDR2 FQNEAQ (reference sequence). The CDR3 loop is CASSDPGLGTGELFF. The CDR3 nucleotides are TGTGCCAGCAGTGATCCGGGACTAGGCACCGGGGAGCTGTTTTTT. Full variable domain (rest looked up from reference TRBV7-9 and TRBJ2-2): DTGVSQNPRHKITKRGQNVTFRCDPISEHNRLYWYRQTLGQGPEFLTYFQNEAQLEKSRLLSDRFSAERPKGSFSTLEIQRTEQGDSAMYLCASSDPGLGTGELFFGEGSRLTVL.

CDR3 loop: CASSSRGGQNTGELFF. CDR3 DNA sequence: TGTGCCAGCAGCTCAAGGGGGGGACAGAACACCGGGGAGCTGTTTTTT. The V and J genes are TRBV7-8 and TRBJ2-2; D may be TRBD2 (7 bases). Trimming cost V 4 bases and J 1 base, with 13 bases left between them. Germline V gene data show CDR1 as SGHVS and CDR2 as FQNEAQ. This CDR3 spans 16 amino acids. Full variable domain (missing parts from reference TRBV7-8 and TRBJ2-2): GAGVSQSPRYKVAKRGQDVALRCDPISGHVSLFWYQQALGQGPEFLTYFQNEAQLDKSGLPSDRFFAERPEGSVSTLKIQRTQQEDSAVYLCASSSRGGQNTGELFFGEGSRLTVL.

On this clone: The junction differs from germline at one of its ends, possibly a read error. This chain joins TRBV7-9 and TRBJ2-7; tentative D call: TRBD1 (6 bases). This CDR3 is 13 amino acids long. Germline V gives CDR1 SEHNR, CDR2 FQNEAQ (reference sequence). The CDR3 sequence: CSSSFLQGYEQYF. The CDR3 region has the DNA TGTTCCAGCAGCTTTCTTCAGGGGTACGAGCAGTACTTC.

This chain links TRBV6-5 with TRBJ1-3; maybe TRBD1 (5 bases). Germline values: CDR1 MNHEY, CDR2 SVGAGI. The V gene lost 5 bases and the J gene lost 3 bases, with 11 bases spanning the gap. The CDR3 is 14 amino acids. CDR3 sequence reads: CASSRGIGGNTIYF. CDR3 nucleotide sequence: TGTGCCAGCAGTAGGGGCATTGGTGGAAACACCATATATTTT.

This clone was picked up a small number of times. The chain uses TRBV6-6 and TRBJ2-6; D gene unclear. The CDR3 totals 13 residues. Per germline, CDR1 MNHNY and CDR2 SVGAGI (reference sequence). Between the trimmed V and J ends, which lost 7 bases and 13 bases, there was a span of 17 bases. CDR3 amino acids: CASTPYTSRVLTF. The CDR3 nucleotides read TGTGCCAGCACCCCATACACGTCTAGGGTCCTGACTTTC.

This CDR3 reads CASGVGQGAGQPQHF. DNA of the CDR3: TGTGCCAGCGGCGTGGGACAGGGGGCCGGGCAGCCCCAGCATTTT. The chain carries TRBV6-5 and TRBJ1-5, with 12 bases that match TRBD1. V was clipped by 8 bases and J by 7 bases; unmatched bases: 9. Looked up from germline, CDR1 is MNHEY and CDR2 is SVGAGI. The CDR3 runs to 15 residues.

The gene calls are TRBV7-9 and TRBJ2-1; 9 bases agree with TRBD2. Germline lookup yields CDR1 SEHNR and CDR2 FQNEAQ (reference sequence). The CDR3 covers 14 residues. Unmatched junction bases numbered 6, after V lost 1 base and J lost 11 bases. DNA for the CDR3: TGTGCCAGCAGCTTAGGGCTAGCGGGAAACAAGCAGTTCTTC. Protein product: CASSLGLAGNKQFF. Full variable domain (missing parts from reference TRBV7-9 and TRBJ2-1): DTGVSQNPRHKITKRGQNVTFRCDPISEHNRLYWYRQTLGQGPEFLTYFQNEAQLEKSRLLSDRFSAERPKGSFSTLEIQRTEQGDSAMYLCASSLGLAGNKQFFGPGTRLTVL.

The chain uses TRBV10-2 and TRBJ1-3; D gene uncertain. The CDR3 has 12 residues. The germline V gene encodes CDR1 WSHSY and CDR2 SAAADI. V lost 7 bases and J lost 1, with 5 bases in between. The chain's CDR3 is CASTGSGNTIYF. The CDR3 DNA is TGCGCCAGCACGGGGTCTGGAAACACCATATATTTT.

In its sample, this clone was seen a few times. The genes are TRBV5-1 and TRBJ1-3, with D unresolved. The germline CDR1 and CDR2 sequences are SGHRS and YFSETQ. The CDR3 runs 17 residues. V lost 0 bases and J 0 bases, leaving 13 bases between the germline ends. DNA for the CDR3: TGCGCCAGCAGCTTGGAACGGGTCAGAAGCTCTGGAAACACCATATATTTT. Its protein product is CASSLERVRSSGNTIYF. The entire variable domain, with the rest obtained from reference TRBV5-1 and TRBJ1-3, is as follows: KAGVTQTPRYLIKTRGQQVTLSCSPISGHRSVSWYQQTPGQGLQFLFEYFSETQRNKGNFPGRFSGRQFSNSRSEMNVSTLELGDSALYLCASSLERVRSSGNTIYFGEGSWLTVV.

The chain combines TRBV7-6 with TRBJ1-6; D may be TRBD1 (6 bases). CDR3 size: 16 residues. From germline, CDR1 is SGHVS and CDR2 FNYEAQ. V lost 4 bases and J 8 bases, leaving 18 bases between the germline ends. The CDR3 here is CASSSRGGGGDSPLHF. The CDR3 DNA sequence: TGTGCCAGCAGCTCCAGAGGGGGGGGAGGGGATTCACCCCTCCACTTT.

The chain links TRBV28 to TRBJ2-2, with D possibly being TRBD2 (5 bases). This CDR3 has 14 amino acids. CDR1 MDHEN and CDR2 SYDVKM come from the germline V gene. V lost 10 bases and J 6 bases, leaving 18 bases between the germline ends. CDR3 coding DNA: TGTGCCACCAAACCCTCCCCGAGGGCCGGGGAGCTGTTTTTT. Protein: CATKPSPRAGELFF.